This T cell receptor beta chain was recovered during a study of PD-1 blockade in classical Hodgkin lymphoma (TCRdb year 2020). Study-wide context: Nivolumab dosing was 3 mg/kg intravenously every 2 weeks, continuing until either disease progression or unacceptable toxicity. A peripheral blood immune signature of response to PD-1 blockade in classical Hodgkin lymphoma was defined using TCR beta sequencing and CyTOF. Findings and caveats that apply to the study as a whole: Among trial patients, those achieving complete response had baseline diversity similar to that of newly diagnosed patients, while diversity was significantly lower in partial responders and progressors. The study was limited to a single clinical trial cohort, and causes of repertoire differences, possibly disease activity or prior therapy, remained undefined. Newly diagnosed patients were reported to have lower baseline TCR diversity than healthy donors, and relapsed/refractory patients were reported to have lower baseline TCR diversity still. By C4D1, a significant rise was seen in CD4+ TCR diversity but not in CD8+ TCR diversity (p=0.0027 vs p=0.16), and the rise was most apparent among complete responders (p=0.02). Patients starting nivolumab less than 1 year after ASCT had lower diversity and were excluded from later analyses to avoid confounding by immune reconstitution.

As concerns this clone: Its antigen target is currently unknown. Within one base of it there is no much larger clone, and no base qualities were kept.

A distance of 12 bases separates the germline ends of V and J, which lose 4 bases and 2 bases respectively. The CDR3 starts with the cysteine, ends with the phenylalanine, and has 15 residues. The only DNA kept is the CDR3, 45 bases in frame from the first base. Looking up the germline V gene (reference sequence) yields CDR1 MNHEY and CDR2 SMNVEV. The sample's time point label, in plain terms: cycle 2 day 1 (C2D1) of nivolumab. Relapse after autologous stem cell transplantation had occurred in all trial patients, and cohorts A, B and C were distinguished by prior brentuximab vedotin exposure. The trial cohort was composed of approximately 60 patients with relapsed/refractory classical Hodgkin lymphoma, for whom complete response, partial response or progressive disease was recorded as best overall response. Trial patients were treated with single-agent nivolumab in the multi-cohort phase II CheckMate 205 trial. An independent review committee assessed best overall response using the 2007 International Working Group response criteria. PBMCs from the trial were collected at three points: immediately before nivolumab initiation (C1D1), and during therapy at cycle 2 day 1 and cycle 4 day 1. Peripheral blood was collected in 8 mL Vacutainer Cell Preparation Tubes, from which PBMCs were isolated by centrifugation and then cryopreserved.

The Qiagen DNeasy kit was used to extract genomic DNA both from unsorted PBMCs and from the negatively selected CD4+ and CD8+ fractions. Amplification of TCR beta CDR3 regions was done by immunoSEQ multiplex PCR with primers that anneal to V and J segments. A synthetic immune receptor repertoire was used to minimize amplification bias, and any residual bias was removed computationally once sequencing was done. Under the source paper's analysis protocol: Custom Python scripts were used to quantify repertoire diversity as the Shannon entropy index. Unsorted, CD4+ and CD8+ repertoires were analyzed separately, except in combined analyses where CD4+ and CD8+ sequences were merged in silico. Clonal expansion was defined as at least a 2-fold frequency increase after treatment relative to C1D1, with a pseudocount of 0.5 for undetected baseline clones. Clones with 0 or 1 copy at C1D1 were defined as singleton clones, while clones with 2 or more copies were defined as non-singleton clones. Clones expanded in unsorted samples were assigned a CD4+, CD8+ or unknown annotation through matching of protein sequences in sorted samples from the same patient. Wilcoxon tests on paired samples were used to test changes in diversity from C1D1 to C4D1. In its TCRdb copy, this immuneACCESS table keeps in-frame sequences only and misses some clones. Where compared with another copy, unresolved V genes explain less than half of these, and the others have no known cause. V, J and clone size were drawn from that table, and D and trimming were deduced from the DNA. Across this sample there are around 35,000 clones, with 88% seen only once. The ten largest clones capture approximately 8.1% of the sample.

The sequences come from peripheral blood mononuclear cells (PBMCs), collected before the second cycle of nivolumab. The V gene is TRBV27 and the J gene is TRBJ2-1; the D segment cannot be called with confidence. The source of this sequence is a human donor with classical Hodgkin lymphoma. In nucleotides, the sequence is TGTGCCAGCAGTTCCACCGTACCCACCTACAATGAGCAGTTCTTC. It codes for CASSSTVPTYNEQFF.